A selection of T cell receptor beta chains follows, all from one sample in a study of PD-1 blockade in mismatch repair-deficient tumors. The protocol was immunoSEQ multiplex PCR, while the TCRdb copy is restricted to in-frame clones and leaves out a portion. The repertoire holds tens of thousands of clones, with approximately 88% as singletons. The sequencing used peripheral blood, collected 52 weeks after starting pembrolizumab. The source is an adult with mismatch repair-deficient cancer. Both conserved end residues are part of each CDR3. The D gene is left open where the match is weak. Size is omitted from some rows. Given values are once, few, many or a class for expanded clones.

abundance: few
d_gene: NA
j_gene: TRBJ1-2
v_gene: TRBV7-9
CDR3aa: CASSLGLTSPDGYTF

abundance: NA
d_gene: TRBD1
j_gene: TRBJ2-7
v_gene: TRBV10-1
CDR3aa: CASSHGQGSYEQYF

abundance: NA
d_gene: NA
j_gene: TRBJ2-3
v_gene: TRBV28
CDR3aa: CASSVGDWTDTQYF

abundance: NA
d_gene: NA
j_gene: TRBJ1-5
v_gene: TRBV2
CDR3aa: CASSVGSGVQPQHF

abundance: NA
d_gene: TRBD1
j_gene: TRBJ1-5
v_gene: TRBV29-1
CDR3aa: CSVEQGAGQPQHF

abundance: NA
d_gene: NA
j_gene: TRBJ2-3
v_gene: TRBV29-1
CDR3aa: CSVEGRVFGPTDTQYF

abundance: NA
d_gene: TRBD1
j_gene: TRBJ2-5
v_gene: TRBV5-6
CDR3aa: CASSLVDRGQETQYF

abundance: NA
d_gene: TRBD2
j_gene: TRBJ2-7
v_gene: TRBV6-4
CDR3aa: CASVGLARYEQYF

abundance: NA
d_gene: TRBD1
j_gene: NA
v_gene: TRBV5-4
CDR3aa: CASSTRGTGQPYEQYF

abundance: NA
d_gene: NA
j_gene: TRBJ2-7
v_gene: TRBV13
CDR3aa: CASRSRDDSSYEQYF